This is a list of T cell receptor beta chains from one sample in a study of T cell repertoires in cytomegalovirus infection. Each CDR3 protein is one row after TCRdb ran MiXCR on the reads. Among about 130,000 distinct CDR3 sequences listed, under 30% were seen once. Antigens of these TCRs are unknown. The sequencing input was PBMCs, sequenced either directly or after in vitro stimulation (not recorded which). The receptors here all came from a human donor in good health (CMV status not recorded). Some clones in this sample may be carry-over from other donors' samples. CDR3s include the opening cysteine and the closing phenylalanine or tryptophan. D genes are given only for firm matches. Clone sizes are given selectively: once, few, many, or a class where the clone is expanded.

d_gene,abundance,v_gene,j_gene,CDR3nt,CDR3aa
TRBD2,many,TRBV7-6,TRBJ2-7,TGTGCCAGCGGAACAAGCGGGAGTAAATTCTACGAGCAGTACTTC,CASGTSGSKFYEQYF
TRBD1,.,TRBV7-9,TRBJ1-1,TGTGCCAGCAGTTGGACAGGGTCCACTGAAGCTTTCTTT,CASSWTGSTEAFF
TRBD2,.,TRBV9,TRBJ2-5,TGTGCCAGCAGCGCGGGACTAGCGGGAAGGTGGCAAGAGACCCAGTACTTC,CASSAGLAGRWQETQYF
TRBD1,few,TRBV6-5,TRBJ1-2,TGTGCCAGCAGTTACCAGGGACAGAGTGGCTACACCTTC,CASSYQGQSGYTF
.,many,TRBV7-2,TRBJ2-5,TGTGCCAGCAGCTTCACAGGGTTTGGAGAGACCCAGTACTTC,CASSFTGFGETQYF
.,.,TRBV7-2,TRBJ2-3,TGTGCCAGCAGCCCAGTGGGGGGATCGACCGATACGCAGTATTTT,CASSPVGGSTDTQYF
TRBD2,.,TRBV20-1,TRBJ2-7,TGCAGTGCTACTAGCGGGATAACAATGTACGAGCAGTACTTC,CSATSGITMYEQYF
TRBD1,many,TRBV11-2,TRBJ2-5,TGTGCCAGCACCACGACCCGGGACAGCCAAGAGACCCAGTACTTC,CASTTTRDSQETQYF
.,many,TRBV11-2,TRBJ1-2,TGTGCCAGCAGCGCTATCAAGACGGATAACTATGGCTACACCTTC,CASSAIKTDNYGYTF
TRBD1,many,TRBV7-2,TRBJ2-1,TGTGCCAGCAGCCAGGACAGGGGGCAGTTCTTC,CASSQDRGQFF
.,many,TRBV6-6,TRBJ2-1,TGTGCCAGCAGTTTTCGAACCAATGAGCAGTTCTTC,CASSFRTNEQFF
.,.,TRBV12-3/TRBV12-4,TRBJ2-1,TGTGCCAGCAGTTTAGCCGGGACTTCCTACAATGAGCAGTTCTTC,CASSLAGTSYNEQFF
.,.,TRBV29-1,TRBJ1-1,TGCAGCGTCTACAGCTTTAACACTGAAGCTTTCTTT,CSVYSFNTEAFF
.,many,TRBV28,TRBJ1-1,TGTGCCAGCAGTTTATACAGTAATCCGAACACTGAAGCTTTCTTT,CASSLYSNPNTEAFF
TRBD1,many,TRBV7-2,TRBJ1-2,TGTGCCAGCAGACCTTACGGACAGGGGATAGATGGCTACACCTTC,CASRPYGQGIDGYTF
TRBD1,many,TRBV7-2,TRBJ2-7,TGTGCCAGCAGCTTACCAGGGACAGTCTCCTACGAGCAGTACTTC,CASSLPGTVSYEQYF
TRBD2,many,TRBV11-2,TRBJ2-1,TGTGCCAGCAGCCTGAAGACTAGCGGGGGGAATGAGCAGTTCTTC,CASSLKTSGGNEQFF
TRBD1,.,TRBV6-2/TRBV6-3,TRBJ1-2,TGTGCCAGCACATACAGGGGACCTTATGGCTACACCTTC,CASTYRGPYGYTF
.,many,TRBV7-9,TRBJ1-2,TGTGCCAGCAGCTTACAAGGGACCCAATATCAACGGACAGCCTATGGCTACACCTTC,CASSLQGTQYQRTAYGYTF
.,few,TRBV20-1,TRBJ2-7,TGCAGTGGAGACAGACTCTACGAGCAGTACTTC,CSGDRLYEQYF
.,.,TRBV7-2,TRBJ2-7,TGTGCCAGCAGCTTAGCGGGAGCATCCAGCTCCTACGAGCAGTACTTC,CASSLAGASSSYEQYF
.,.,TRBV19,TRBJ1-6,TGTGCCAGTAGTATAGACAGGGGAAGGTACTCACCCCTCCACTTT,CASSIDRGRYSPLHF
.,many,TRBV7-8,TRBJ2-2,TGTGCCAGCTCACCTGGCGGCACCTCCACCGGGGAGCTGTTTTTT,CASSPGGTSTGELFF
TRBD1,.,TRBV4-3,TRBJ1-6,TGCGCCAGCAGCCAAGACCACAGGGGGAAGAAACCCCTCCACTTT,CASSQDHRGKKPLHF
.,.,TRBV5-6,TRBJ2-5,TGTGCCAGCAGCTTGGTTGGGATGGAGACCCAGTACTTC,CASSLVGMETQYF
.,.,TRBV20-1,TRBJ2-3,TGCAGTGCTAGAGGGTTTCTGGGGTTGGACCCCACAGATACGCAGTATTTT,CSARGFLGLDPTDTQYF
.,few,TRBV7-2,TRBJ2-5,TGTGCCAGCAGCTTATCCCGCAGCCAAGAGACCCAGTACTTC,CASSLSRSQETQYF
TRBD1,few,TRBV6-6,TRBJ1-6,TGTGCCAGCAGTTACTCAGGGGGCTGGTCACCCCTCCACTTT,CASSYSGGWSPLHF
.,.,TRBV11-2,TRBJ1-1,TGTGCCAGCAGCTTAGATTACAACACTGAAGCTTTCTTT,CASSLDYNTEAFF
TRBD2,few,TRBV28,TRBJ2-3,TGTGCCAGCAGTTTTGGTAGCGGGAGGTTACCAGATACGCAGTATTTT,CASSFGSGRLPDTQYF
.,many,TRBV7-8,TRBJ1-5,TGTGCCAGCAGCTTTTCGGGGTTTCAGCCCCAGCATTTT,CASSFSGFQPQHF
.,few,TRBV20-1,TRBJ2-7,TGCAGTGCTGTCCTGGAGGGTTGGTCCTACGAGCAGTACTTC,CSAVLEGWSYEQYF
TRBD2,once,TRBV7-2,TRBJ2-1,TGTGCCAGCAGCTTAGGTGCTAGCGGGGCCTACAATGAGCAGTTCTTC,CASSLGASGAYNEQFF
TRBD1,many,TRBV7-2,TRBJ2-3,TGTGCCAGCAGCCCCGGACAGGGGAGCACAGATACGCAGTATTTT,CASSPGQGSTDTQYF
TRBD2,few,TRBV27,TRBJ2-7,TGTGCCAGCAGTTTACCCCGACTAGCGGGGGGGGAACGGGGCTACGAGCAGTACTTC,CASSLPRLAGGERGYEQYF
TRBD1,.,TRBV6-5,TRBJ2-7,TGTGCCAGCAGTGTACCGAGGGACAGGGGCTCCTACGAGCAGTACTTC,CASSVPRDRGSYEQYF
TRBD2,many,TRBV7-2,TRBJ2-2,TGTGCCAGCAGCTCCCGGACTAGCGGGAGTGGCGGGGAGCTGTTTTTT,CASSSRTSGSGGELFF
.,.,TRBV6-2/TRBV6-3,TRBJ1-2,TGTGCCAGCAGTTACTCGGACTATGGAAGCTACACCTTC,CASSYSDYGSYTF
.,many,TRBV14,TRBJ1-6,TGTGCCAGCAGCCAAGGGGGGTTTGATAGTTCACCCCTCCACTTT,CASSQGGFDSSPLHF
.,few,TRBV4-1,TRBJ2-5,TGCGCCAGCAGCCAATGGCAGAAAGAGACCCAGTACTTC,CASSQWQKETQYF
TRBD1,once,TRBV27,TRBJ1-6,TGTGCCAGCAGTCTCCGACAGGGTAATTCACCCCTCCACTTT,CASSLRQGNSPLHF
.,many,TRBV19,TRBJ1-5,TGTGCCAGTAGTATAATCGCAGGCCGCAATCAGCCCCAGCATTTT,CASSIIAGRNQPQHF
.,.,TRBV10-3,TRBJ2-7,TGTGCCATCAGTGAGTACCAACTTGAGCAGTACTTC,CAISEYQLEQYF
.,.,TRBV27,TRBJ2-7,TGTGCCAGCTCGCGGGGGCCAAATTACGAGCAGTACTTC,CASSRGPNYEQYF
.,few,TRBV11-2,TRBJ2-7,TGTGCCAGCAGCTCTTTGGTGAGAGTCTACGAGCAGTACTTC,CASSSLVRVYEQYF
.,.,TRBV11-3,TRBJ2-3,TGTGCCAGCAGCTTAGAGAAGATTGAGTATTTT,CASSLEKIEYF
TRBD2,.,TRBV11-1,TRBJ2-1,TGTGCCAGCAGCTCGGAGCTCGCGGGAGGAAACAATGAGCAGTTCTTC,CASSSELAGGNNEQFF
TRBD2,many,TRBV28,TRBJ2-1,TGTGCCAGCAGTTTTTTGGTAGCGGGAGGGAACAATGAGCAGTTCTTC,CASSFLVAGGNNEQFF
TRBD1,.,TRBV5-5,TRBJ2-1,TGTGCCAGCAGCTCTTCAGGGGGTCGGAACATTAATGAGCAGTTCTTC,CASSSSGGRNINEQFF
.,.,TRBV7-9,TRBJ2-2,TGTGCCAGCAGCTTAAGTTTCGGTTCCGGAGCGCGCACCGGGGAGCTGTTTTTT,CASSLSFGSGARTGELFF
.,.,TRBV19,TRBJ2-1,TGTGCCAGTAGTACAGGGGTTAGATACAATGAGCAGTTCTTC,CASSTGVRYNEQFF
TRBD2,.,TRBV4-3,TRBJ2-2,TGCGCCAGCAGCCAAGAGGTTCCTAGCGGGACGAACACCGGGGAGCTGTTTTTT,CASSQEVPSGTNTGELFF
TRBD1,.,TRBV11-2,TRBJ1-2,TGTGCCAGCAGCCCAACACGGGACAGTTTATATGGCTACACCTTC,CASSPTRDSLYGYTF
.,.,TRBV5-1,TRBJ2-7,TGCGCCAGCAGGGATCTTCGGGCCTACGAGCAGTACTTC,CASRDLRAYEQYF
.,once,TRBV11-2,TRBJ1-1,TGTGCCAGCAGCTATTACAGTCAAGCTTTCTTT,CASSYYSQAFF
.,.,TRBV28,TRBJ1-2,TGTGCCAGCAGCGTCGGGGGCGCGGTTCTCTATGGCTACACCTTC,CASSVGGAVLYGYTF
.,few,TRBV6-2/TRBV6-3,TRBJ2-6,TGTGCCAGCAGTCCACCCTCTGGGGCCAACGTCCTGACTTTC,CASSPPSGANVLTF
TRBD1,.,TRBV27,TRBJ1-1,TGTGCCAGCAGAACCCCGACAGGGGGCCATGGAACTGAAGCTTTCTTT,CASRTPTGGHGTEAFF
.,.,TRBV4-1,TRBJ2-5,TGCGCCAGCAGCCAAGATCAAGGCAGGACGTACCAAGAGACCCAGTACTTC,CASSQDQGRTYQETQYF
.,many,TRBV7-2,TRBJ1-1,TGTGCCAGCAGCCTAGTGGGGGTGAACACTGAAGCTTTCTTT,CASSLVGVNTEAFF